Following are 23 T cell receptor beta chains from one sample sequenced in a study of cytomegalovirus exposure and HLA in healthy donors. PCR employed 60 Vbeta and 13 Jbeta primers. Method: immunoSEQ multiplex PCR; TCRdb's copy keeps in-frame clones and lacks some. The repertoire holds over 100,000 clones, with about two thirds as singletons. Sequences were obtained from PBMCs. The receptor set was obtained from a man between 25 and 39 years old in good health and CMV-seropositive.

The genes are TRBV9 and TRBJ2-5, with a possible D match to TRBD2 (6 bases). V dropped 0 bases and J dropped 0 bases, with 9 bases sitting between them. From germline, CDR1 is SGDLS and CDR2 YYNGEE. This CDR3 has 15 residues. The CDR3 sequence is CASSVGPGDQETQYF. DNA of the CDR3: TGTGCCAGCAGCGTAGGGCCGGGGGACCAAGAGACCCAGTACTTC. Together with reference TRBV9 and TRBJ2-5, the CDR3 gives the full variable domain: DSGVTQTPKHLITATGQRVTLRCSPRSGDLSVYWYQQSLDQGLQFLIQYYNGEERAKGNILERFSAQQFPDLHSELNLSSLELGDSALYFCASSVGPGDQETQYFGPGTRLLVL.

A word on this clone: Different DNA sequences within this sample yield the same CDR3. The chain uses TRBV6-5 and TRBJ1-1; no definite D call. CDR3 size: 12 residues. Germline lookup yields CDR1 MNHEY and CDR2 SVGAGI. The ends were cut back, 2 bases at V and 1 base at J, with 2 bases in the middle. In DNA form, the CDR3 reads TGTGCCAGCAGTTACCGGAACACTGAAGCTTTCTTT. Amino acid sequence: CASSYRNTEAFF.

This clone was detected a few times. The chain combines TRBV14 with TRBJ2-1; D unresolved. Trimming took off 4 bases at V and 5 bases at J, with 9 bases between the two ends. Germline CDR1 reads SGHDN; CDR2 reads FVKESK. The CDR3 runs 13 residues. CDR3 bases: TGTGCCAGCAGCCCAGGTTCCCACAATGAGCAGTTCTTC. Translating it yields CASSPGSHNEQFF.

The gene calls are TRBV5-1 and TRBJ2-7, with D perhaps TRBD1 (6 bases). The V gene lost 5 bases and the J gene lost 3 bases, with 12 bases spanning the gap. CDR1 is SGHRS, CDR2 YFSETQ, per germline. The CDR3 contains 13 residues. CDR3 loop: CASRSQDSYEQYF. The DNA for the CDR3 is TGCGCCAGCAGATCACAGGACAGCTACGAGCAGTACTTC.

The chain employs TRBV6-1 and TRBJ1-4; 7 bases are a match to TRBD1. Per germline, CDR1 MNHNS and CDR2 SASEGT. Trimming cost V 2 bases and J 4 bases; bases outside gene matches: 1. This CDR3 region has 14 residues. CDR3 nucleotides: TGTGCCAGCAGTGAACAGGGGGATAATGAAAAACTGTTTTTT. Its protein is CASSEQGDNEKLFF.

This clone has more than one count but fewer than ten. The chain recombines TRBV4-1 with TRBJ2-6; a possible D gene is TRBD1 (6 bases). V was clipped by 0 bases and J by 4 bases, with 19 bases between them. The CDR3 spans 19 residues. Looked up from germline, CDR1 is MGHRA and CDR2 is YSYEKL. The CDR3 here is CASSQEATGPSGGANVLTF. In nucleotides, the CDR3 is TGCGCCAGCAGCCAAGAAGCAACAGGGCCTTCAGGAGGGGCCAACGTCCTGACTTTC.

With respect to this clone: The same CDR3 can be traced to other DNA sequences in this sample. This chain uses TRBV29-1 with TRBJ1-2, with 9 bases matching TRBD1. This CDR3 has 12 amino acids. V gave up 6 bases and J gave up 8 bases; unmatched junction bases: 7. Germline lookup yields CDR1 SQVTM and CDR2 ANQGSEA. CDR3 DNA sequence: TGCAGCGTGGGGGGACAGGGAGGCGGCTACACCTTC. It codes for CSVGGQGGGYTF.

The chain carries TRBV9 and TRBJ2-3; 9 bases line up with TRBD2. This CDR3 spans 16 amino acids. Germline lookup yields CDR1 SGDLS and CDR2 YYNGEE. J gave up 2 bases and V 3 bases, and 7 bases lay outside the gene matches. The CDR3 loop reads CASSAVSGGSTDTQYF. CDR3 DNA: TGTGCCAGCAGCGCTGTTAGCGGGGGTTCCACAGATACGCAGTATTTT.

The rearrangement joins TRBV30 to TRBJ2-5; perhaps TRBD2 as D (5 bases). Trimming removed 4 bases from V and 4 bases from J, with 22 bases in between. CDR3 size: 16 residues. Per germline, CDR1 GTSNPN and CDR2 SVGIG (reference sequence). CDR3 loop: CAWTINFSTGGETQYF. DNA of the CDR3: TGTGCCTGGACCATTAACTTTAGCACCGGAGGAGAGACCCAGTACTTC. The full variable domain, in which reference TRBV30 and TRBJ2-5 provide the parts outside the CDR3, is SQTIHQWPATLVQPVGSPLSLECTVEGTSNPNLYWYRQAAGRGLQLLFYSVGIGQISSEVPQNLSASRPQDRQFILSSKKLLLSDSGFYLCAWTINFSTGGETQYFGPGTRLLVL.

This clone came up a few times. The gene calls are TRBV5-1 and TRBJ1-6, with TRBD1 matching 7 bases. The V gene's germline CDR1 is SGHRS and CDR2 YFSETQ. J was trimmed by 10 bases and V by 3 bases; bases with no gene match: 13. This CDR3 region has 16 residues. In nucleotides, the CDR3 is TGCGCCAGCAGCTCCCCCGACAGGGCTGGGGAATCACCCCTCCACTTT. This sequence encodes CASSSPDRAGESPLHF.

This clone has just a few counts. This chain uses TRBV29-1 with TRBJ1-1; TRBD1 agrees at 9 bases. V gave up 4 bases and J gave up 7 bases; unmatched junction bases: 10. The germline V gene encodes CDR1 SQVTM and CDR2 ANQGSEA. This CDR3 contains 14 residues. This chain's CDR3 is CSVARDRAKNEAFF. DNA for the CDR3: TGCAGCGTTGCGAGGGACAGGGCCAAGAATGAAGCTTTCTTT.

This chain uses TRBV6-4 with TRBJ2-1, with 7 bases identical to TRBD2. Germline CDR1 MRHNA, CDR2 SNTAGT. The junction had 15 bases not matched to a gene; V was cut back by 10 bases and J by 9 bases. The CDR3 is made up of 14 amino acids. In nucleotides, the CDR3 is TGTGCCAAGTGGGCGGGAGAATGCAAGTTTGAGCAGTTCTTC. As protein: CAKWAGECKFEQFF.

In this sample, this clone turned up once. The chain employs TRBV5-4 and TRBJ1-6; the match to TRBD1 covers 7 bases. CDR1 and CDR2 from the germline V gene are SGHNT and YYREEE (reference sequence). V lost 7 bases to trimming and J lost 6 bases; unmatched junction nucleotides: 10. This CDR3 contains 15 residues. CDR3 amino acids: CASRQGVTGNSPLHF. The DNA of the CDR3 is TGTGCCAGCCGGCAGGGGGTAACTGGTAATTCACCCCTCCACTTT.

The chain is built from TRBV5-1 and TRBJ2-7, with TRBD1 identical over 7 bases. The V gene's germline CDR1 is SGHRS and CDR2 YFSETQ. This CDR3 region has 15 residues. V was pared by 4 bases and J by 2 bases, with 9 bases of the junction left unmatched. The CDR3 loop reads CASSPRDSFAYEQYF. As DNA, the CDR3 is TGCGCCAGCAGCCCTAGGGACAGTTTTGCCTACGAGCAGTACTTC.

This clone appeared a few times. The V call is TRBV29-1, the J call TRBJ1-3; maybe TRBD1 (6 bases). Germline V CDR1 and CDR2: SQVTM, ANQGSEA. With 4 bases removed from V and 8 bases from J, the gap between germline ends came to 15 bases. This CDR3 comprises 13 residues. CDR3 loop: CSVVLGAGDTIYF. In DNA form, the CDR3 reads TGCAGCGTTGTCTTGGGGGCTGGGGACACCATATATTTT. Combining the CDR3 with reference TRBV29-1 and TRBJ1-3 gives the whole variable domain SAVISQKPSRDICQRGTSLTIQCQVDSQVTMMFWYRQQPGQSLTLIATANQGSEATYESGFVIDKFPISRPNLTFSTLTVSNMSPEDSSIYLCSVVLGAGDTIYFGEGSWLTVV.

This rearrangement joins TRBV25-1 to TRBJ1-1, with 9 bases that match TRBD1. CDR1 is MGHDK, CDR2 SYGVNS, per germline. Trimming removed 1 base from V and 4 bases from J; junction bases left unmatched: 7. This CDR3 spans 16 amino acids. CDR3 bases: TGTGCCAGCAGTGAATCCCTGACAGGGGGAGCCACTGAAGCTTTCTTT. Its translation: CASSESLTGGATEAFF.

V and J are TRBV19 and TRBJ1-2; tentatively, D is TRBD1 (6 bases). V lost 5 bases and J lost 4, with 23 bases in between. CDR1 is LNHDA and CDR2 is SQIVND in the germline V gene (reference sequence). The CDR3 loop spans 17 amino acids. This CDR3 is CASSFGLGGQSLYGYTF. The CDR3 coding sequence is TGTGCCAGTAGTTTTGGGCTCGGGGGGCAGAGCCTCTATGGCTACACCTTC.

The table lists this clone with a few counts. J is TRBJ2-1 and V is TRBV27; possible D gene TRBD1, 6 bases. Trimming removed 2 bases at V and 6 bases at J, with 14 bases between. This CDR3 has 15 residues. Per the germline V gene, CDR1 is MNHEY and CDR2 is SMNVEV (reference sequence). CDR3 protein: CASSLIGGEVNEQFF. For the CDR3, the DNA is TGTGCCAGCAGTTTAATAGGGGGAGAGGTCAATGAGCAGTTCTTC.

CDR3 sequence (DNA): TGTGCCAGCAACCTTAGGTTAGGGGGAGCTTTCTTT. As protein: CASNLRLGGAFF. This chain joins TRBV2 and TRBJ1-1, with TRBD1 as a possible D gene (6 bases). This CDR3 has 12 amino acids. Germline values: CDR1 SNHLY, CDR2 FYNNEI. Trimming left V 7 bases short and J 10 bases short, with 16 bases between. The full variable domain, completed using reference TRBV2 and TRBJ1-1, is EPEVTQTPSHQVTQMGQEVILRCVPISNHLYFYWYRQILGQKVEFLVSFYNNEISEKSEIFDDQFSVERPDGSNFTLKIRSTKLEDSAMYFCASNLRLGGAFFGQGTRLTVV.

CDR3 loop: CASSRGQGETQYF. CDR3 sequence (DNA): TGTGCCAGCAGCCGAGGACAGGGAGAGACCCAGTACTTC. The chain is built from TRBV7-3 and TRBJ2-5; 8 nucleotides align to TRBD1. Germline V lookup: CDR1 SGHTA, CDR2 FQGTGA. The CDR3 extends over 13 amino acids. Trimming took 5 bases from V and 4 from J; bases not matched to a gene: 3. The full variable domain, in which reference TRBV7-3 and TRBJ2-5 provide the parts outside the CDR3, is GAGVSQTPSNKVTEKGKYVELRCDPISGHTALYWYRQSLGQGPEFLIYFQGTGAADDSGLPNDRFFAVRPEGSVSTLKIQRTERGDSAVYLCASSRGQGETQYFGPGTRLLVL.

This clone was recorded only once. The V gene is TRBV7-8, the J gene TRBJ2-1; D possibly corresponds to TRBD1 (6 bases). In germline, CDR1 is SGHVS, CDR2 FQNEAQ. This CDR3 spans 16 amino acids. V was trimmed by 0 bases and J by 10 bases, leaving 19 bases between them. The CDR3 region is CASSLAPGHLPGEQFF. The CDR3 DNA is TGTGCCAGCAGCTTAGCCCCGGGACACCTACCAGGAGAGCAGTTCTTC.

The chain couples TRBV27 to TRBJ1-2, with no clear D. The CDR3 spans 13 residues. Trimming took off 8 bases at V and 4 bases at J, with 14 bases between the two ends. Germline V gene sequence: CDR1 MNHEY, CDR2 SMNVEV (reference sequence). DNA of the CDR3: TGTGCCAGCTCCTTAGGAGGTTCCTATGGCTACACCTTC. It translates to CASSLGGSYGYTF.

The chain carries TRBV7-9 and TRBJ2-7, with 9 nucleotides matching TRBD1. This CDR3 region has 17 residues. Germline CDR1 reads SEHNR; CDR2 reads FQNEAQ (reference sequence). The J segment lost 2 bases and the V segment lost 4 bases, leaving 12 bases of the junction unmatched. The CDR3 sequence is CASSSNFGTGLAYEQYV. The CDR3 DNA sequence: TGTGCCAGCAGCTCGAACTTCGGGACAGGGTTAGCCTACGAGCAGTACGTC.